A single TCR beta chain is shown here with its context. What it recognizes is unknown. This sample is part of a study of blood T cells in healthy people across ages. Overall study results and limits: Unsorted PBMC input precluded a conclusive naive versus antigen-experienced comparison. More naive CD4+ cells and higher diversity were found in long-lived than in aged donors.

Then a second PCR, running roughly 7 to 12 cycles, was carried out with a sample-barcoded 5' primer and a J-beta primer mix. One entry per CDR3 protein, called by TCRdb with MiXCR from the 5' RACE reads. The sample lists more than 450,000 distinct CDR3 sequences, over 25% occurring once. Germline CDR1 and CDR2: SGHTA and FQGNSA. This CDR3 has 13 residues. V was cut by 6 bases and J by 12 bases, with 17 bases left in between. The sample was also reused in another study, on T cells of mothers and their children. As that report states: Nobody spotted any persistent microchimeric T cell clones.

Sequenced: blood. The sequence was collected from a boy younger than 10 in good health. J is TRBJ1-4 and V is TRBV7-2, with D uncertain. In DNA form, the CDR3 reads TGTGCCAGCAGTGTTAGGAGCCCCGCCGAACTGTTTTTT. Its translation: CASSVRSPAELFF.